Following are 5 T cell receptor beta chains from one sample sequenced in a study of human T cells and chemical hapten exposure (dated by TCRdb to about 2021). The sample's time point label is to be understood as: patch test 3, about 24 weeks after DPC sensitization. This specimen's treatment or condition label, interpreted: therapeutic diphenylcyclopropenone sensitization with weekly scalp DPC. Preparation of the library involved RACE. Sequencing was carried out with a NextSeq 500. The public reads were reanalyzed by TCRdb: fastp trimming at Q25, MiXCR alignment, in-frame beta chains only. Entries are consolidated by CDR3 protein sequence, retaining the most common genes and DNA. This sample is represented by fewer than 100,000 distinct CDR3 sequences; approximately 10% of them were singletons. 1% to 1.2% of the sample comes from the top ten. The specimen comprised whole blood, sampled in connection with sensitization to the hapten diphenylcyclopropenone (DPC). The source is a woman in her thirties with alopecia areata. Some clones in this sample may be carry-over from other donors' samples.

The table lists this clonotype with many counts. V gene TRBV29-1 combines with J gene TRBJ2-5, with D maybe TRBD2 (7 bases). The CDR3 runs to 16 residues. V was shortened by 7 bases and J by 3 bases, with 24 bases between the two germline ends. Per the germline V gene, CDR1 is SQVTM and CDR2 is ANQGSEA. Written as DNA, the CDR3 is TGCAGCGGGGGGGGCGGAGTCCGTAGCCCCAAAGAGACCCAGTACTTC. Amino acid sequence: CSGGGGVRSPKETQYF.

This rearrangement joins TRBV12-3 or TRBV12-4 to TRBJ2-1, with 10 bases matching TRBD1. The V segment lost 6 bases and the J segment 14 bases; nucleotides outside the gene matches: 7. The CDR3 is 12 residues long. CDR3 amino acids: CASSRDRGSEFF. As DNA, the CDR3 is TGTGCCAGCAGCCGGGACAGGGGTTCGGAGTTCTTC.

This clonotype was seen only a few times. The chain carries TRBV9 and TRBJ1-1; 7 nucleotides line up with TRBD1. Per germline, CDR1 SGDLS and CDR2 YYNGEE. The CDR3 is made up of 16 amino acids. The trim removed 0 bases at V and 1 base at J, leaving 6 bases unmatched. The CDR3 region has the DNA TGTGCCAGCAGCGTAGATCCCACAGGGGAGAACACTGAAGCTTTCTTT. This encodes CASSVDPTGENTEAFF.

This clonotype was seen ten or more times. The rearrangement links TRBV11-1 to TRBJ1-1, with D uncertain. Per germline, CDR1 SGHAT and CDR2 FQDESV (reference sequence). V was trimmed by 5 bases and J by 8 bases, leaving 12 bases between them. The CDR3 runs 12 residues. CDR3 DNA sequence: TGTGCCAGCAGCCAAGAGATGGGGGAAGCTTTCTTT. It specifies CASSQEMGEAFF.

CDR3 region: CASSGQRDYGYTF. The CDR3 DNA is TGTGCCAGCAGCGGACAGCGAGATTATGGCTACACCTTC. This chain links TRBV6-5 with TRBJ1-2; D might be TRBD1 (6 bases). Germline CDR1 reads MNHEY; CDR2 reads SVGAGI. This CDR3 region has 13 residues. V dropped 6 bases and J dropped 5 bases, with 13 bases sitting between them.